Listed here are 24 T cell receptor beta chains from one sample, sequenced in a study of blood T cell repertoires in COVID-19. Profiled with immunoSEQ multiplex PCR; TCRdb holds only in-frame clones, not every one. The sample includes 200,000 or so clones, roughly nine tenths of them seen just once. The sequencing input was PBMCs or T cells enriched from blood (not recorded which). These receptors came from a woman aged 18-35 years in a cohort exposed to, infected with or recovered from COVID-19 (not recorded which).

This clone was recorded a few times. This rearrangement joins TRBV7-9 to TRBJ2-7; possibly TRBD2 for D (6 bases). The V gene's germline CDR1 is SEHNR and CDR2 FQNEAQ (reference sequence). The CDR3 spans 15 residues. Between the trimmed V and J ends, which lost 4 bases and 3 bases, there was a span of 16 bases. CDR3 region: CASSSVAAPFYEQYF. In nucleotides, the CDR3 is TGTGCCAGCAGCTCAGTAGCGGCACCGTTCTACGAGCAGTACTTC.

The count of this clone is one. This chain links TRBV19 with TRBJ1-2; TRBD1 matches at 8 bases. The CDR3 has 13 residues. V lost 6 bases to trimming and J lost 7 bases; unmatched junction nucleotides: 7. Germline-derived CDR1 and CDR2 are LNHDA and SQIVND (reference sequence). The DNA for the CDR3 is TGTGCCAGTAGACTCGGGACAGGATCTGGCTACACCTTC. Its protein is CASRLGTGSGYTF.

The chain couples TRBV7-9 to TRBJ1-2, with D maybe TRBD1 (6 bases). Trimming stripped 10 bases from V and 5 bases from J, with 32 bases between. In germline, CDR1 is SEHNR, CDR2 FQNEAQ (reference sequence). The CDR3 totals 18 residues. The CDR3 DNA sequence: TGTGCCACCAAGGTAAAGTTGACTGAGACAGGAGCTGAATATGGCTACACCTTC. This sequence encodes CATKVKLTETGAEYGYTF. The variable domain in full, completed from reference TRBV7-9 and TRBJ1-2, reads DTGVSQNPRHKITKRGQNVTFRCDPISEHNRLYWYRQTLGQGPEFLTYFQNEAQLEKSRLLSDRFSAERPKGSFSTLEIQRTEQGDSAMYLCATKVKLTETGAEYGYTFGSGTRLTVV.

The gene calls are TRBV19 and TRBJ2-2; TRBD2 matches at 12 bases. Germline CDR1 reads LNHDA; CDR2 reads SQIVND (reference sequence). The CDR3 is made up of 15 amino acids. Losses at the gene ends were 5 bases for V and 4 bases for J; bases not matched to a gene: 2. CDR3 bases: TGTGCCAGTAGTGGACTAGCGGGACTCACCGGGGAGCTGTTTTTT. Translation: CASSGLAGLTGELFF.

The V call is TRBV14, the J call TRBJ2-1, with 7 bases fitting TRBD1. V lost 2 bases to trimming and J lost 0 bases; unmatched junction nucleotides: 10. The CDR3 consists of 18 residues. CDR1 and CDR2 (germline): SGHDN, FVKESK. In nucleotides, the CDR3 is TGTGCCAGCAGCCAAAGGTGGACAGGCCTGACCTCCTACAATGAGCAGTTCTTC. Amino acid sequence: CASSQRWTGLTSYNEQFF.

The chain joins TRBV7-9 to TRBJ1-2; D remains ambiguous. V was cut by 1 base and J by 5 bases, with 8 bases left in between. This CDR3 has 13 amino acids. CDR1 and CDR2 (germline): SEHNR, FQNEAQ (reference sequence). The CDR3 nucleotides read TGTGCCAGCAGCTTAGAGCTGTATTATGGCTACACCTTC. Amino acid sequence: CASSLELYYGYTF.

The rearrangement links TRBV7-2 to TRBJ2-1; D possibly corresponds to TRBD2 (5 bases). Germline-derived CDR1 and CDR2 are SGHTA and FQGNSA. Trimming cost V 2 bases and J 10 bases, with 18 bases left between them. CDR3 size: 15 residues. CDR3 nucleotides: TGTGCCAGCAGCTTAAATATTGGTGGAGGTGCGGAGCAGTTCTTC. Translated: CASSLNIGGGAEQFF.

This CDR3 reads CASSLGTETYSNQPQHF. CDR3 nucleotides: TGTGCCAGCAGCTTGGGGACAGAGACATATAGCAATCAGCCCCAGCATTTT. The V and J genes are TRBV5-8 and TRBJ1-5, with a tentative D call TRBD1 (6 bases). Per germline, CDR1 SGHTS and CDR2 YDEGEE. Trimming cost V 0 bases and J 0 bases, with 13 bases left between them. The CDR3 spans 17 residues.

The V call is TRBV19, the J call TRBJ1-5; D unclear. The CDR3 consists of 16 residues. Deletions cut 0 bases from V and 2 bases from J, with 11 bases between. Germline assignment: CDR1 LNHDA and CDR2 SQIVND (reference sequence). The CDR3 is CASSIDRTGGNQPQHF. The CDR3 nucleotides read TGTGCCAGTAGTATAGATCGCACGGGAGGCAATCAGCCCCAGCATTTT.

This sequence joins TRBV21-1 and TRBJ1-2. TRBV21-1 is listed as a pseudogene. The CDR3 loop spans 16 amino acids. The CDR3 sequence is CASSKEKRGAIYGYTF. The CDR3 DNA follows: TGTGCCAGCAGCAAAGAGAAGCGGGGGGCTATCTATGGCTACACCTTC.

This chain links TRBV25-1 with TRBJ2-1; 8 bases match TRBD2. Trimming cost V 1 base and J 2 bases; bases outside gene matches: 10. The CDR3 sequence is 18 residues long. The germline gives CDR1 MGHDK, CDR2 SYGVNS. CDR3 in DNA: TGTGCCAGCAGTGAATCAAGTACTAGCGGAGAAACCTACAATGAGCAGTTCTTC. Its protein is CASSESSTSGETYNEQFF.

CDR3 loop: CASSLGQGNQPQHF. The CDR3 nucleotides read TGTGCCAGCTCACTGGGACAGGGTAATCAGCCCCAGCATTTT. The V and J genes are TRBV18 and TRBJ1-5; 9 nucleotides agree with TRBD1. The CDR3 is made up of 14 amino acids. V lost 4 bases, J lost 4 bases, and 2 bases stayed unmatched. Germline CDR1 and CDR2: KGHSH and LQKENI.

V gene TRBV5-1 combines with J gene TRBJ1-3; TRBD1 might be the D (6 bases). Deletions cut 4 bases from V and 0 bases from J, with 14 bases between. The CDR3 is made up of 16 amino acids. Germline CDR1 reads SGHRS; CDR2 reads YFSETQ. DNA of the CDR3: TGCGCCAGCAGCCCCGGACAGCTGTTCTCTGGAAACACCATATATTTT. Translation: CASSPGQLFSGNTIYF.

J is TRBJ1-5 and V is TRBV12-3 or TRBV12-4, with D unresolved. The CDR3 sequence is 13 residues long. The germline V and J ends were trimmed by 6 bases and 0 bases, with 6 bases remaining between them. Here the CDR3 DNA reads TGTGCCAGCAGCTCTAATAGCAATCAGCCCCAGCATTTT. This translates into CASSSNSNQPQHF.

The gene calls are TRBV2 and TRBJ2-5; D is unclear. V was trimmed by 6 bases and J by 0 bases, leaving 5 bases between them. The CDR3 runs to 12 residues. CDR1 and CDR2 from the germline V gene are SNHLY and FYNNEI. The CDR3 DNA reads TGTGCCAGCAGGGAGAACCAAGAGACCCAGTACTTC. Amino acids: CASRENQETQYF.

This chain joins TRBV6-5 and TRBJ1-1; D uncertain. Per germline, CDR1 MNHEY and CDR2 SVGAGI. V was cut by 6 bases and J by 5 bases, with 16 bases left in between. The CDR3 runs to 14 residues. The CDR3 is CASSQDPTGTEAFF. The CDR3 DNA reads TGTGCCAGCAGCCAGGACCCGACGGGGACTGAAGCTTTCTTT.

The chain combines TRBV4-2 with TRBJ2-7, with D tentatively TRBD1 (6 bases). The V gene lost 5 bases and the J gene lost 0 bases, with 14 bases spanning the gap. The CDR3 has 15 amino acids. In germline, CDR1 is LGHNA, CDR2 YNFKEQ. In nucleotides, the CDR3 is TGTGCCAGCAGCAAGCGACAGGACAGCTCCTACGAGCAGTACTTC. This sequence encodes CASSKRQDSSYEQYF.

This chain joins TRBV28 and TRBJ2-7; D unclear. V lost 6 bases, J lost 5 bases, and 11 bases lay in between. From germline, CDR1 is MDHEN and CDR2 SYDVKM. The CDR3 has 12 amino acids. CDR3 protein: CASSALRNEQYF. CDR3 nucleotide sequence: TGTGCCAGCAGCGCGCTAAGAAACGAGCAGTACTTC.

The chain combines TRBV9 with TRBJ2-3, with D maybe TRBD2 (5 bases). Trimming removed 5 bases from V and 4 bases from J, with 23 bases in between. The V gene's germline CDR1 is SGDLS and CDR2 YYNGEE. The CDR3 covers 17 residues. The CDR3, as DNA: TGTGCCAGCAGTTCCGGGGTAGCGTCCTTCGGGTCAGATACGCAGTATTTT. As protein: CASSSGVASFGSDTQYF.

The chain carries TRBV2 and TRBJ2-3; D not resolved. Trimming shortened V by 4 bases and J by 1 base, and 6 bases separated the two germline ends. CDR1 and CDR2 from the germline V gene are SNHLY and FYNNEI. The CDR3 consists of 13 residues. DNA of the CDR3: TGTGCCAGCAGTGTGTCAGGCACAGATACGCAGTATTTT. Translation: CASSVSGTDTQYF.

The rearrangement links TRBV5-1 to TRBJ2-1, with TRBD1 identical over 7 bases. V shed 2 bases, J shed 8 bases, and the junction held 16 bases outside the gene matches. The CDR3 is made up of 17 amino acids. The germline V gene has CDR1 SGHRS and CDR2 YFSETQ. This chain's CDR3 is CASSFIGIGGEEYEQFF. The CDR3 region has the DNA TGCGCCAGCAGCTTTATTGGTATAGGGGGCGAGGAGTATGAGCAGTTCTTC.

The chain has TRBV5-6 and TRBJ2-3; 10 bases are a match to TRBD2. Per the germline V gene, CDR1 is SGHDT and CDR2 is YYEEEE. The junction had 13 bases not matched to a gene; V was cut back by 5 bases and J by 1 base. The CDR3 has 18 amino acids. Here the CDR3 DNA reads TGTGCCAGCAGACGCGGAGGGACTAGCGCCCGCCGCACAGATACGCAGTATTTT. As protein: CASRRGGTSARRTDTQYF. The full variable domain, in which reference TRBV5-6 and TRBJ2-3 provide the parts outside the CDR3, is DAGVTQSPTHLIKTRGQQVTLRCSPKSGHDTVSWYQQALGQGPQFIFQYYEEEERQRGNFPDRFSGHQFPNYSSELNVNALLLGDSALYLCASRRGGTSARRTDTQYFGPGTRLTVL.

V gene TRBV5-5 combines with J gene TRBJ1-2; D gene ambiguous. This CDR3 spans 12 amino acids. Trimming stripped 4 bases from V and 4 bases from J, with 8 bases between. Germline V gene lookup returns CDR1 SGHKS and CDR2 YYEKEE (reference sequence). DNA for the CDR3: TGTGCCAGCAGCACCAACACCTATGGCTACACCTTC. Encoded protein: CASSTNTYGYTF.

This chain joins TRBV10-3 and TRBJ1-2; D gene uncertain. CDR1 is ENHRY and CDR2 is SYGVKD in the germline V gene. With 3 bases removed from V and 2 bases from J, the gap between germline ends came to 10 bases. This CDR3 contains 14 residues. DNA of the CDR3: TGTGCCATCAGTGAATCCGGGAGCAACTATGGCTACACCTTC. Its protein product is CAISESGSNYGYTF.